This TCR beta chain was profiled in a study of blood T cell repertoires in COVID-19 (dated by TCRdb to about 2020). As for the study more broadly: The collaborator samples originated in the United States, Italy and Spain and spanned the acute and convalescent phases of COVID-19. The samples were drawn from the first 160 participants of the ongoing ImmuneRACE study and from more than 1,000 subjects provided by 6 global collaborators. The prospective study material was composed of cDNA or gDNA derived from T cells, B-cell-depleted T cells, or PBMCs. Subjects who had been exposed to COVID-19, were actively infected with it, or had recovered from it provided the deeply sampled blood TCRbeta repertoires that made up the dataset. Where available, HLA class I and class II types were taken from metadata supplied by the sample provider and were not determined by assay-based typing. Nearly every sample came with metadata listing a de-identified subject ID, COVID-19 status, age in years and sex. The repertoires were released in a freely available public database meant as a resource for research on the immune response to SARS-CoV-2.

Reading from cysteine to phenylalanine, the CDR3 counts 14 amino acids. Here the CDR3 DNA is all that survives: 42 bases in frame from base 1. V is cut by 1 base and J by 5 bases, and the space between the germline ends is 11 bases. From the germline V gene, CDR1 is KGHSH and CDR2 is LQKENI. Study-wide findings and limitations: The quantity of clinical and demographic metadata differed by source and by participant and was supplied without curation.

Collaborating institutions collected whole blood in K2EDTA tubes following their own protocols. For TCRbeta analysis, collaborators shipped samples as frozen whole blood, isolated PBMCs, or DNA extracted from either of those sample types. The immunoSEQ Assay, a bias-controlled multiplex PCR, was used to amplify TCRbeta CDR3 regions from genomic DNA. Under the source paper's analysis protocol: The number of nucleated cells in each sample was estimated from the amplification of reference gene primers within the assay. To quantify the absolute abundance of each unique TCRbeta CDR3 rearrangement, sequence reads were collapsed and filtered. For each sample, productive Simpson clonality was calculated as the square root of Simpson's diversity index across productive rearrangements. TCRdb re-hosts the immuneACCESS table, in-frame sequences only. Its copies lack some clones; in the studies checked, an unresolved V gene accounts for under half of them, and the cause for the rest is not known. The V and J calls and clone size were taken over from that table, and D and trimming were inferred from the DNA. The sample includes roughly 59,000 clones, with approximately 82% observed a single time. The top ten constitute around 12% of the sample.

The count of this clone is one. There is no known antigen for this receptor. Base qualities were left out, and no much larger clone turns up one base away. The sample consisted of peripheral blood. This chain joins TRBV18 to TRBJ1-2; TRBD1 is possibly the D segment (6 matching bases). The receptor comes from a man older than 75 with acute or convalescent COVID-19. The CDR3 protein is CASSPQMTGYGYTF. The DNA sequence is TGTGCCAGCTCACCACAAATGACAGGTTATGGCTACACCTTC.